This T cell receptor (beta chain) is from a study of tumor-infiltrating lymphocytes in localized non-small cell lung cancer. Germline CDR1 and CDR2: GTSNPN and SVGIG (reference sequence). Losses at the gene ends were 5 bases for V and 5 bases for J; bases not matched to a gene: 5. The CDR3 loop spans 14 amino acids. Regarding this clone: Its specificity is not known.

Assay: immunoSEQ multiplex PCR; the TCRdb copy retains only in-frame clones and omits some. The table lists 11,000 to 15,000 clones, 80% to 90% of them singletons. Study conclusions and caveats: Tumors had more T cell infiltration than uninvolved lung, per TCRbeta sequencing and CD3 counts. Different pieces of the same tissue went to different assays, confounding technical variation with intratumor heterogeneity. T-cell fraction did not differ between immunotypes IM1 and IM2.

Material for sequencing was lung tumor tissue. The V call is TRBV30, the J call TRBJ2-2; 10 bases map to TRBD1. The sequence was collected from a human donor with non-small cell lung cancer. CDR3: CAWSTGGGTGELFF. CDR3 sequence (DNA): TGTGCCTGGTCGACAGGGGGCGGAACCGGGGAGCTGTTTTTT.